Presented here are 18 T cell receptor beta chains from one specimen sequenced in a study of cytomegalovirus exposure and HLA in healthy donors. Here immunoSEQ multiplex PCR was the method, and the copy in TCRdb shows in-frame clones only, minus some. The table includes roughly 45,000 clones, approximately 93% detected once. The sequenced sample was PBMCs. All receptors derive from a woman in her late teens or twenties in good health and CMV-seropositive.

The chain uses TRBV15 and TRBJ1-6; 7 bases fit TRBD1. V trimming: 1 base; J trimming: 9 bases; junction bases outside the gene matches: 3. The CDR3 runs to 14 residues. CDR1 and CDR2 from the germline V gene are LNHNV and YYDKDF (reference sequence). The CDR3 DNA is TGTGCCACCAGCAGAGGGACAGGTCCTTCACCCCTCCACTTT. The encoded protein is CATSRGTGPSPLHF.

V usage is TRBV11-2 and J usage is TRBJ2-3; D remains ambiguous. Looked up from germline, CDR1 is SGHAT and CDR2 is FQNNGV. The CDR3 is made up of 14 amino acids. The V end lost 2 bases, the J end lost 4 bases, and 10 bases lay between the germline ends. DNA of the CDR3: TGTGCCAGCAGCTTATTCAACGAGGCAGATACGCAGTATTTT. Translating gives CASSLFNEADTQYF.

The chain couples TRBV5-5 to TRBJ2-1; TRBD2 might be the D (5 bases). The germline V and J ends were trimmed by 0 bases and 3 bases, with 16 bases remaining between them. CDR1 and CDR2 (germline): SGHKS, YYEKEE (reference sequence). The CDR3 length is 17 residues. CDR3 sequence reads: CASSLVVSGFGYNEQFF. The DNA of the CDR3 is TGTGCCAGCAGCTTGGTAGTCTCGGGGTTTGGCTACAATGAGCAGTTCTTC.

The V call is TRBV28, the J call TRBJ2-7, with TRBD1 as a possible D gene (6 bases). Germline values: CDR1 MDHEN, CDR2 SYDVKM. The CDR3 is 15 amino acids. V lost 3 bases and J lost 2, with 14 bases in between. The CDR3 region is CASSLRQGFTYEQYF. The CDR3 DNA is TGTGCCAGCAGTTTGCGGCAGGGGTTTACCTACGAGCAGTACTTC.

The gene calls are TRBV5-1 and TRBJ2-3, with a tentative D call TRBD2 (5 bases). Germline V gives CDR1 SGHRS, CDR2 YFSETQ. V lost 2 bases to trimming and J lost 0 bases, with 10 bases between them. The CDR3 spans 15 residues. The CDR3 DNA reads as TGCGCCAGCAGCTTTTCAGCGGATAGCACAGATACGCAGTATTTT. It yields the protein CASSFSADSTDTQYF. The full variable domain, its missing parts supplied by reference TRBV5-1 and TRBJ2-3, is KAGVTQTPRYLIKTRGQQVTLSCSPISGHRSVSWYQQTPGQGLQFLFEYFSETQRNKGNFPGRFSGRQFSNSRSEMNVSTLELGDSALYLCASSFSADSTDTQYFGPGTRLTVL.

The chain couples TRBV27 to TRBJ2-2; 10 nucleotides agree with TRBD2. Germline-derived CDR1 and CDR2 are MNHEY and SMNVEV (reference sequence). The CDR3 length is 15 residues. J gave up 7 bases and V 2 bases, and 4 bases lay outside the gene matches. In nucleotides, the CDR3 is TGTGCCAGCAGTTTACTAGCGGGAGTGGTCGGGGAGCTGTTTTTT. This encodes CASSLLAGVVGELFF.

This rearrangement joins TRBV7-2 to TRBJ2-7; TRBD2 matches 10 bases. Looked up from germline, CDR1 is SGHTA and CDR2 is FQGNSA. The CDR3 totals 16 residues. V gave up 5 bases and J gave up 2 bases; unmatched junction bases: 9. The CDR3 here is CASSTKTSGRTYEQYF. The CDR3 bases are TGTGCCAGCAGCACCAAGACTAGCGGGCGAACCTACGAGCAGTACTTC.

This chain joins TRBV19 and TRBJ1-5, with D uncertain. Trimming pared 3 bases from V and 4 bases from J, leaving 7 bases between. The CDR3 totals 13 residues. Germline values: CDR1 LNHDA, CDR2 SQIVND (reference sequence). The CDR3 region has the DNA TGTGCCAGTAGTATTGACTGGAATCAGCCCCAGCATTTT. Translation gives CASSIDWNQPQHF.

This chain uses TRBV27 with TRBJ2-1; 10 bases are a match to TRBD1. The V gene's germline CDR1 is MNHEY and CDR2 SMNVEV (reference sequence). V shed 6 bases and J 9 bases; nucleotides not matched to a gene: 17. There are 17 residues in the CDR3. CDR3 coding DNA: TGTGCCAGCAGCAAGAGCCGGACAGGGGGTGGCCCCGGTGAGCAGTTCTTC. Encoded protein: CASSKSRTGGGPGEQFF.

CDR3 coding DNA: TGTGCCTGGTGCACCGGGACAGGGGTATTCTACGAGCAGTACTTC. It specifies CAWCTGTGVFYEQYF. The chain uses TRBV30 and TRBJ2-7, with 10 bases lining up with TRBD1. Germline lookup yields CDR1 GTSNPN and CDR2 SVGIG (reference sequence). This CDR3 has 15 amino acids. The J segment lost 3 bases and the V segment lost 5 bases, leaving 10 bases of the junction unmatched.

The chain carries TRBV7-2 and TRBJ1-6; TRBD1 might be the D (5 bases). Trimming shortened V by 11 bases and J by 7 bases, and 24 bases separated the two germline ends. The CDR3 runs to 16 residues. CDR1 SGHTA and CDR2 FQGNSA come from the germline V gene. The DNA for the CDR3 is TGTGCCGAAGGGACCGGGGAAGGGACTAACAATTCACCCCTCCACTTT. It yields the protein CAEGTGEGTNNSPLHF.

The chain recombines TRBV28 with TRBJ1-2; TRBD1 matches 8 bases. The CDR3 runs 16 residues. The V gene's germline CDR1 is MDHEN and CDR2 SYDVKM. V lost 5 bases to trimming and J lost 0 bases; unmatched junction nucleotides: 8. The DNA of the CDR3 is TGTGCCAGCAGTCCCACCGACAGGGGCCCTAACTATGGCTACACCTTC. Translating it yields CASSPTDRGPNYGYTF.

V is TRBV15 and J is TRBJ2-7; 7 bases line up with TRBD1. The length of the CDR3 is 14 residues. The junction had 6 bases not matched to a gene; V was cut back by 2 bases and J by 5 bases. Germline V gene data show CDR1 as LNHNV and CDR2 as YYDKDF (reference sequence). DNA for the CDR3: TGTGCCACCAGCAGACGAGACAGGGACAACGAGCAGTACTTC. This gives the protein CATSRRDRDNEQYF.

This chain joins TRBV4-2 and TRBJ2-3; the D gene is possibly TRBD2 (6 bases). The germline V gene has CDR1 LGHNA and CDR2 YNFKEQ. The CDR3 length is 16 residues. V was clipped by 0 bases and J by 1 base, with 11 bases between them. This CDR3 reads CASSQEVAEGTDTQYF. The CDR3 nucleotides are TGTGCCAGCAGCCAAGAGGTAGCGGAAGGCACAGATACGCAGTATTTT.

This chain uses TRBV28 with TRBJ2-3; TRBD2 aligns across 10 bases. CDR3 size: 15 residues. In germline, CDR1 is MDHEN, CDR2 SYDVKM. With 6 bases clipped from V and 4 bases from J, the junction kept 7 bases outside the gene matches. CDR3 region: CASSLPSGSADTQYF. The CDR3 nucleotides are TGTGCCAGCAGCCTACCTAGCGGGAGTGCAGATACGCAGTATTTT.

In DNA form, the CDR3 reads TGTGCCAGCAGCCAAAGACTAGCGGGAGGGCTGGAGACCCAGTACTTC. Translated, it gives CASSQRLAGGLETQYF. V and J are TRBV14 and TRBJ2-5, with 14 positions matching TRBD2. The junction had 4 bases not matched to a gene; V was cut back by 2 bases and J by 5 bases. This CDR3 has 16 amino acids. The V gene's germline CDR1 is SGHDN and CDR2 FVKESK.

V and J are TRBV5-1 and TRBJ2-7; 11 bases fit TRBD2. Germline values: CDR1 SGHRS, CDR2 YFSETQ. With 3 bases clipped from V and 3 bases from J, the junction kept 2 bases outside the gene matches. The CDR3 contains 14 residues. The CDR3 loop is CASSSGTSGYEQYF. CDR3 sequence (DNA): TGCGCCAGCAGCTCGGGGACTAGCGGCTACGAGCAGTACTTC.

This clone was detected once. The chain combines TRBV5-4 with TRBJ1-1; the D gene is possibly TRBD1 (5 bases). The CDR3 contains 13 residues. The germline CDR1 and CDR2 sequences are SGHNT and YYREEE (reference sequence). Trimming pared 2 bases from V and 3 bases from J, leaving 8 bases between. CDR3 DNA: TGTGCCAGCAGCTTACCAGGGTACACTGAAGCTTTCTTT. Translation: CASSLPGYTEAFF.